The 22 T cell receptor beta chains presented below share a single source sample, sequenced in a study of cytomegalovirus exposure and HLA in healthy donors. Sequencing used immunoSEQ multiplex PCR; TCRdb keeps in-frame clones, though not all of them. The data show approximately 97,000 clones, less than 95% seen once. The sequencing input was PBMCs. The receptors were sampled from a young woman in good health and CMV-seronegative.

V usage is TRBV10-3 and J usage is TRBJ2-3; 10 positions match TRBD1. Germline loops: CDR1 ENHRY, CDR2 SYGVKD. The junction had 7 bases not matched to a gene; V was cut back by 10 bases and J by 6 bases. CDR3 length: 13 residues. The DNA for the CDR3 is TGTGCCACCAGGGACAGGGGCTCCGATACGCAGTATTTT. It encodes CATRDRGSDTQYF.

The chain is built from TRBV18 and TRBJ1-1; D gene unclear. Trimming shortened V by 1 base and J by 3 bases, and 3 bases separated the two germline ends. CDR1 is KGHSH, CDR2 LQKENI, per germline. This CDR3 region has 12 residues. DNA for the CDR3: TGTGCCAGCTCACCACGAGACACTGAAGCTTTCTTT. Its translation is CASSPRDTEAFF.

The gene calls are TRBV19 and TRBJ1-5, with D tentatively TRBD1 (5 bases). V lost 7 bases, J lost 8 bases, and 15 bases lay in between. The CDR3 extends over 13 amino acids. Germline values: CDR1 LNHDA, CDR2 SQIVND (reference sequence). The CDR3 reads CASTLGGQKPQHF. The CDR3 DNA follows: TGTGCCAGTACCTTGGGGGGTCAAAAGCCCCAGCATTTT.

The V and J genes are TRBV7-9 and TRBJ2-1, with 13 bases aligning to TRBD2. Germline CDR1 SEHNR, CDR2 FQNEAQ (reference sequence). The J segment lost 4 bases and the V segment lost 4 bases, leaving 1 base of the junction unmatched. The CDR3 contains 15 residues. CDR3 loop: CASSWGLAGYNEQFF. CDR3 sequence (DNA): TGTGCCAGCAGCTGGGGACTAGCGGGGTACAATGAGCAGTTCTTC.

The rearrangement joins TRBV7-2 to TRBJ2-3, with D hard to call. This CDR3 region has 16 residues. Germline values: CDR1 SGHTA, CDR2 FQGNSA. Between the trimmed V and J ends, which lost 1 base and 4 bases, there was a span of 15 bases. CDR3 amino acids: CASSLDWVVAADTQYF. The CDR3 nucleotides are TGTGCCAGCAGCTTAGATTGGGTTGTAGCCGCAGATACGCAGTATTTT.

The chain links TRBV7-2 to TRBJ2-3; 10 positions agree with TRBD2. CDR1 is SGHTA and CDR2 is FQGNSA in the germline V gene. Trimming cost V 0 bases and J 4 bases; bases outside gene matches: 1. The CDR3 totals 15 residues. CDR3 DNA sequence: TGTGCCAGCAGCTTAGCCGGGACTAGCGCAGATACGCAGTATTTT. This encodes CASSLAGTSADTQYF.

The chain has TRBV10-1 and TRBJ2-7, with D maybe TRBD2 (7 bases). The CDR3 length is 13 residues. The V end was cut by 8 bases, the J end by 1 base, with 12 bases between. CDR1 is WNHNN and CDR2 is SYGVQD in the germline V gene (reference sequence). CDR3 region: CASRGGGSYEQYF. The CDR3 region has the DNA TGCGCCAGCCGAGGGGGGGGATCCTACGAGCAGTACTTC.

The CDR3 is CASSSTGQGEYYGYTF. The CDR3 region has the DNA TGTGCCAGCAGCTCTACAGGACAGGGGGAGTACTATGGCTACACCTTC. J is TRBJ1-2 and V is TRBV7-9; 10 bases align to TRBD1. Germline V CDR1 and CDR2: SEHNR, FQNEAQ (reference sequence). After removal of 4 bases from V and 3 bases from J, the junction contained 8 bases not matched to a gene. The CDR3 totals 16 residues. Full variable domain (rest looked up from reference TRBV7-9 and TRBJ1-2): DTGVSQNPRHKITKRGQNVTFRCDPISEHNRLYWYRQTLGQGPEFLTYFQNEAQLEKSRLLSDRFSAERPKGSFSTLEIQRTEQGDSAMYLCASSSTGQGEYYGYTFGSGTRLTVV.

This chain connects TRBV30 to TRBJ2-1, with 10 positions matching TRBD2. The germline V gene has CDR1 GTSNPN and CDR2 SVGIG (reference sequence). V lost 4 bases, J lost 15 bases, and 9 bases stayed unmatched. This CDR3 is built from 12 residues. Here the CDR3 DNA reads TGTGCCTGGACCCTAGCGGGAGCGCCTGCGTTCTTC. Translation: CAWTLAGAPAFF.

This chain connects TRBV7-2 to TRBJ2-7; TRBD1 is a possible D gene (5 bases). The germline V and J ends were trimmed by 1 base and 7 bases, with 17 bases remaining between them. Germline CDR1 reads SGHTA; CDR2 reads FQGNSA. This CDR3 has 15 amino acids. CDR3 amino acids: CASSLESTTGREQYF. The CDR3 nucleotides read TGTGCCAGCAGCTTAGAGTCGACAACAGGCCGGGAGCAGTACTTC.

This chain connects TRBV2 to TRBJ1-1, with a tentative D call TRBD1 (5 bases). The CDR3 loop spans 16 amino acids. Germline V lookup: CDR1 SNHLY, CDR2 FYNNEI. V shed 6 bases and J shed 2 bases, with 19 bases lying between them. For the CDR3, the DNA is TGTGCCAGCAGCCTTCGGAGGGGCTACGGCAACACTGAAGCTTTCTTT. This codes for CASSLRRGYGNTEAFF. Looking up the rest from reference TRBV2 and TRBJ1-1 gives the full variable domain: EPEVTQTPSHQVTQMGQEVILRCVPISNHLYFYWYRQILGQKVEFLVSFYNNEISEKSEIFDDQFSVERPDGSNFTLKIRSTKLEDSAMYFCASSLRRGYGNTEAFFGQGTRLTVV.

This rearrangement joins TRBV29-1 to TRBJ1-1, with D possibly matching TRBD1 (6 bases). Germline loops: CDR1 SQVTM, CDR2 ANQGSEA. Between the trimmed V and J ends, which lost 5 bases and 0 bases, there was a span of 13 bases. This CDR3 spans 14 amino acids. The chain's CDR3 is CSVLETGLNTEAFF. The CDR3 bases are TGCAGCGTTCTGGAGACAGGATTGAACACTGAAGCTTTCTTT.

The chain combines TRBV7-9 with TRBJ2-1, with 8 nucleotides matching TRBD2. The J segment lost 8 bases and the V segment lost 9 bases, leaving 12 bases of the junction unmatched. Germline V gene data show CDR1 as SEHNR and CDR2 as FQNEAQ (reference sequence). The CDR3 is 14 amino acids. CDR3 loop: CASGESGSVDEQFF. The CDR3 DNA is TGTGCCAGTGGGGAGAGCGGGAGTGTCGATGAGCAGTTCTTC.

CDR3 DNA sequence: TGTGCCAGCAGTGAGGAGAACGTTGAAGCTTTCTTT. This gives the protein CASSEENVEAFF. The chain employs TRBV6-6 and TRBJ1-1; D not resolved. CDR1 is MNHNY, CDR2 SVGAGI, per germline (reference sequence). Deletions cut 5 bases from V and 7 bases from J, with 11 bases between. This CDR3 contains 12 residues.

V is TRBV7-9 and J is TRBJ1-2; TRBD1 might be the D (6 bases). The length of the CDR3 is 15 residues. Germline CDR1 reads SEHNR; CDR2 reads FQNEAQ (reference sequence). V lost 5 bases and J lost 4, with 17 bases in between. DNA for the CDR3: TGTGCCAGCAGCGAACCAGCAGCGACAGGCTATGGCTACACCTTC. Its protein is CASSEPAATGYGYTF.

J is TRBJ1-1 and V is TRBV7-9; TRBD1 is a possible D gene (6 bases). Trimming removed 9 bases at V and 6 bases at J, with 23 bases between. This CDR3 has 15 amino acids. The germline CDR1 and CDR2 sequences are SEHNR and FQNEAQ (reference sequence). DNA for the CDR3: TGTGCCAGTTCCCCTTCCGGGGGGCTGTTCTCTGAAGCTTTCTTT. Translation: CASSPSGGLFSEAFF.

The rearrangement links TRBV7-9 to TRBJ2-7; 9 bases map to TRBD1. V lost 5 bases, J lost 5 bases, and 7 bases stayed unmatched. This CDR3 comprises 14 residues. Germline V CDR1 and CDR2: SEHNR, FQNEAQ (reference sequence). This chain's CDR3 is CASSPGTGSHEQYF. In DNA form, the CDR3 reads TGTGCCAGCAGCCCGGGGACAGGGTCGCACGAGCAGTACTTC. Variable domain in full (rest from reference TRBV7-9 and TRBJ2-7): DTGVSQNPRHKITKRGQNVTFRCDPISEHNRLYWYRQTLGQGPEFLTYFQNEAQLEKSRLLSDRFSAERPKGSFSTLEIQRTEQGDSAMYLCASSPGTGSHEQYFGPGTRLTVT.

This chain connects TRBV6-5 to TRBJ2-7; D call uncertain. V dropped 6 bases and J dropped 9 bases, with 12 bases sitting between them. Germline assignment: CDR1 MNHEY and CDR2 SVGAGI. This CDR3 comprises 11 residues. Written as DNA, the CDR3 is TGTGCCAGCAGCCTCGGTAGACTGCAGTACTTC. Amino acid sequence: CASSLGRLQYF.

This chain joins TRBV11-2 and TRBJ1-1; a weak D match, TRBD1 (5 bases). The CDR3 consists of 13 residues. Germline CDR1 and CDR2: SGHAT and FQNNGV. V was clipped by 3 bases and J by 1 base, with 6 bases between them. The CDR3, as DNA: TGTGCCAGCAGCTTTGACAGGAACACTGAAGCTTTCTTT. This codes for CASSFDRNTEAFF.

CDR3 loop: CASSLDRGVSGELFF. CDR3 nucleotide sequence: TGCGCCAGCAGCTTGGACAGGGGAGTATCCGGGGAGCTGTTTTTT. The chain carries TRBV5-1 and TRBJ2-2; 7 bases are shared with TRBD1. CDR1 and CDR2 (germline): SGHRS, YFSETQ. This CDR3 is built from 15 residues. V was clipped by 0 bases and J by 6 bases; unmatched bases: 5. Full variable domain (remainder filled in from reference TRBV5-1 and TRBJ2-2): KAGVTQTPRYLIKTRGQQVTLSCSPISGHRSVSWYQQTPGQGLQFLFEYFSETQRNKGNFPGRFSGRQFSNSRSEMNVSTLELGDSALYLCASSLDRGVSGELFFGEGSRLTVL.

The V call is TRBV30, the J call TRBJ2-7, with TRBD1 identical over 7 bases. J lost 3 bases, V lost 4 bases, and 3 bases had no gene match. The V gene's germline CDR1 is GTSNPN and CDR2 SVGIG (reference sequence). The CDR3 sequence is 12 residues long. The CDR3 nucleotides are TGTGCCTGGAACAGGGGAGTCTACGAGCAGTACTTC. Its translation is CAWNRGVYEQYF.

Regarding this clone: At one boundary the junction diverges from the germline segment, which might be a read error. The CDR3 DNA reads as TGTGCTAGCAGCCCTCTTCAGGGTAGTGAAAAACTGTTTTTT. Its protein is CASSPLQGSEKLFF. This sequence joins TRBV7-7 and TRBJ1-4; a possible D gene is TRBD1 (5 bases). Germline V CDR1 and CDR2: SSHAT, FNYEAQ (reference sequence). The CDR3 length is 14 residues. The variable domain in full, completed from reference TRBV7-7 and TRBJ1-4, reads GAGVSQSPRYKVTKRGQDVTLRCDPISSHATLYWYQQALGQGPEFLTYFNYEAQPDKSGLPSDRFSAERPEGSISTLTIQRTEQRDSAMYRCASSPLQGSEKLFFGSGTQLSVL.